A selection of T cell receptor beta chains follows, all from one sample in a study of T cell responses to AZD1222 COVID-19 vaccine. TCRdb keeps only in-frame clones here, not all; method: immunoSEQ multiplex PCR. The profile shows approximately 170,000 clones, under 95% of them singletons. This specimen was peripheral blood, taken 28 days after the second AZD1222 dose. The receptors were gathered from an adult who received the AZD1222 COVID-19 vaccine. The CDR3 runs from the conserved cysteine through the conserved F or W. The order of the fields is D gene, clone size, V gene, J gene, CDR3 DNA, CDR3 protein. A D gene is named only where the DNA matches it firmly. Clone size is given for some rows only: seen once, a few or many times, or a class if the clone is expanded.

.,.,TRBV5-6,TRBJ1-4,TGTGCCAGCAGCTTGGGCCAAGAGGGAAAACTGTTTTTT,CASSLGQEGKLFF
TRBD1,.,TRBV4-1,TRBJ1-5,TGCGCCAGCAGCCTCCTGACAGGGGTGGATCAGCCCCAGCATTTT,CASSLLTGVDQPQHF
TRBD1,.,TRBV5-1,TRBJ1-2,TGCGCCAGCGGTTATACGGGACAGCCCTTCAACGGCTACACCTTC,CASGYTGQPFNGYTF
.,.,TRBV27,TRBJ1-2,TGTGCCAGCAGGGGGGCAGGGCCGGGCTATGGCTACACCTTC,CASRGAGPGYGYTF
TRBD1,.,TRBV7-8,TRBJ1-2,TGTGCCAGCAGCTTAGCCCGGACAGGGTGGAATGGCTACACCTTC,CASSLARTGWNGYTF
.,.,TRBV20-1,TRBJ2-6,TGCGCCGGCTCTGGGGCCAACGTCCTGACTTTC,CAGSGANVLTF
.,.,TRBV7-2,TRBJ2-1,TGTGCCAGCAGCGTATCGAGCGATGAGCAGTTCTTC,CASSVSSDEQFF
.,.,TRBV14,TRBJ1-2,TGTGCCAGCAGCCAAGTGAGGTCCCCGGGATATGGCTACACCTTC,CASSQVRSPGYGYTF
.,.,TRBV2,TRBJ1-6,TGTGCCAGAGGGGCAGGGATAAATTCACCCCTCCACTTT,CARGAGINSPLHF
.,.,TRBV6-5,TRBJ1-2,TGTGCCAGCAGTTACAGCGATGGCTACACCTTC,CASSYSDGYTF
.,.,TRBV18,TRBJ1-1,TGTGCCAGCTCACTCAGGCCTCGAGTTGAAGCTTTCTTT,CASSLRPRVEAFF
TRBD1,.,TRBV29-1,TRBJ1-1,TGCAGCGTAATGACAGGGGAGGTCACTGAAGCTTTCTTT,CSVMTGEVTEAFF
TRBD1,.,TRBV6-5,TRBJ1-5,TGTGCCAGCAGTTGGGACAGGTGGAATCAGCCCCAGCATTTT,CASSWDRWNQPQHF
.,.,TRBV7-8,TRBJ1-2,TGTGCCAGCAGCCGTGACGGAATCTATGGCTACACCTTC,CASSRDGIYGYTF
TRBD1,.,TRBV3-1/TRBV3-2,TRBJ1-2,TGTGCCAGCAGCCTGGGACAGAAAAACTATGGCTACACCTTC,CASSLGQKNYGYTF
.,.,TRBV19,TRBJ1-4,TGTGCCAGTAGCCAGTCGGGAGGACGGAAAGAAAAACTGTTTTTT,CASSQSGGRKEKLFF
.,few,TRBV6-2/TRBV6-3,TRBJ2-7,TGTGCCAGCAGTGTCGACGCTGCGGCAAGTAACGAGCAGTACTTC,CASSVDAAASNEQYF
.,.,TRBV12-3/TRBV12-4,TRBJ1-3,TGTGCCAGCCATGACCGCTCTGGAAACACCATATATTTT,CASHDRSGNTIYF
.,.,TRBV19,TRBJ2-2,TGTGCCAGTAGTATCTGGGGCAGGAACACCGGGGAGCTGTTTTTT,CASSIWGRNTGELFF
.,.,TRBV19,TRBJ1-5,TGTGCCAGTAGTCCAACCTCATGGCAGCCCCAGCATTTT,CASSPTSWQPQHF
.,.,TRBV2,TRBJ1-4,TGTGCCAGCAGTCCCCCTTATTACAGAGTCAATGAAAAACTGTTTTTT,CASSPPYYRVNEKLFF
.,.,TRBV19,TRBJ1-2,TGTGCCAGTACGACTATCCGGGCCACAGTAGGGTATGGCTACACCTTC,CASTTIRATVGYGYTF
TRBD2,.,TRBV15,TRBJ2-3,TGTGCCACCAGCGGGGTTCCCGGGACTAGCGGGGGGGTAAGCACAGATACGCAGTATTTT,CATSGVPGTSGGVSTDTQYF
.,.,TRBV6-5,TRBJ1-4,TGTGCCAGCAGTTTGAGGGGGGGGACTAATGAAAAACTGTTTTTT,CASSLRGGTNEKLFF
.,.,TRBV6-5,TRBJ1-1,TGTGCCAGCAGTTACGGTGGCACCAACACTGAAGCTTTCTTT,CASSYGGTNTEAFF
.,.,TRBV5-4,TRBJ2-7,TGTGCCAGCAGCTTGCACTACGAGCAGTACTTC,CASSLHYEQYF
.,.,TRBV18,TRBJ1-3,TGTGCCAGCTCACCCCAGGGGTTATCTGGAAACACCATATATTTT,CASSPQGLSGNTIYF
TRBD1,.,TRBV2,TRBJ1-5,TGTGCCAGCAGTAGGGGGCCCACAGGCCAGCCCCAGCATTTT,CASSRGPTGQPQHF
.,.,TRBV6-5,TRBJ1-2,TGTGCCAGCAGTTACTCGTTGTTGGGGAAAGGCTACACCTTC,CASSYSLLGKGYTF
.,once,TRBV6-5,TRBJ1-6,TGTGCCAGCAGTTTCGGGGCAGAAGATTCACCCCTCCACTTT,CASSFGAEDSPLHF
.,.,TRBV18,TRBJ1-5,TGTGCCAGCTCACCGATTAAGACAGGCTACAATCAGCCCCAGCATTTT,CASSPIKTGYNQPQHF
.,.,TRBV5-6,TRBJ1-1,TGTGCCAGCAGCTTGAGGTTAGCTATTGAAGCTTTCTTT,CASSLRLAIEAFF
TRBD1,.,TRBV19,TRBJ1-1,TGTGCCAGTACCATGACAGGGAGGATGAACACTGAAGCTTTCTTT,CASTMTGRMNTEAFF
.,.,TRBV9,TRBJ2-3,TGTGCCAGCAGCGTACCGGCAGATACGCAGTATTTT,CASSVPADTQYF
.,.,TRBV30,TRBJ1-4,TGTGCCTGGAGTGTTAGTAGGGTGATAACTAATGAAAAACTGTTTTTT,CAWSVSRVITNEKLFF
.,.,TRBV5-1,TRBJ1-1,TGCGCCAGCAGCTTGGACAGAATGAACACTGAAGCTTTCTTT,CASSLDRMNTEAFF
.,.,TRBV5-1,TRBJ1-1,TGCGCCAGCAGCTTGGCCGCGTGGGAGAACACTGAAGCTTTCTTT,CASSLAAWENTEAFF
.,.,TRBV9,TRBJ1-1,TGTGCCAGCAGCGCAGCATCCGGGACAGAAGCTTTCTTT,CASSAASGTEAFF
TRBD1,.,TRBV6-1,TRBJ2-5,TGTGCCAGCAGTGGCCTAGGGACAGGGGGCAGGGAGACCCAGTACTTC,CASSGLGTGGRETQYF
.,once,TRBV5-1,TRBJ1-5,TGCGCCAGCAGCTTGCCATCTAGCAATCAGCCCCAGCATTTT,CASSLPSSNQPQHF
TRBD1,.,TRBV6-5,TRBJ1-1,TGTGCCAGCAGTTACGACGGAAAGGGGGCCAACACTGAAGCTTTCTTT,CASSYDGKGANTEAFF
.,few,TRBV12-3/TRBV12-4,TRBJ1-3,TGTGCCAGCAGTTTTTCTGGAAACACCATATATTTT,CASSFSGNTIYF
.,.,TRBV28,TRBJ1-1,TGTGCCAGCAGTCCTTCGGAGAACACTGAAGCTTTCTTT,CASSPSENTEAFF
.,.,TRBV3-1/TRBV3-2,TRBJ1-2,TGTGCCAGCAGCCAAGAGGGAGGGAGAGTTGCCTATGGCTACACCTTC,CASSQEGGRVAYGYTF
.,.,TRBV21-1,TRBJ2-7,TGTGCCAGCAGCCGGACAGTGAGCTACGAGCAGTACTTC,CASSRTVSYEQYF
TRBD1,.,TRBV6-5,TRBJ1-1,TGTGCCAGCACTTTACAGGGGTGGGGCACTGAAGCTTTCTTT,CASTLQGWGTEAFF
.,.,TRBV5-1,TRBJ1-2,TGCGCCAGCAGCGCCTTCACCAGAAATGGCTACACCTTC,CASSAFTRNGYTF
TRBD2,.,TRBV3-1/TRBV3-2,TRBJ2-1,TGTGCCAGCAGCCAAGTTGGGTCGCTAGCGGGGGGAAATGAGCAGTTCTTC,CASSQVGSLAGGNEQFF
.,.,TRBV2,TRBJ1-6,TGTGCCAGCAACAATGGCAGGGGTAAAGGTTCACCCCTCCACTTT,CASNNGRGKGSPLHF
TRBD2,.,TRBV18,TRBJ2-7,TGTGCCAGCTCACCACTAGCGGGGGGCTACGAGCAGTACTTC,CASSPLAGGYEQYF
.,.,TRBV19,TRBJ1-2,TGTGCCAGTAGTCTAACATCGAACTATGGCTACACCTTC,CASSLTSNYGYTF
.,.,TRBV3-1/TRBV3-2,TRBJ2-3,TGTGCCAGCAGCCGACTCGGGGGCGCCGATACGCAGTATTTT,CASSRLGGADTQYF
.,.,TRBV18,TRBJ2-2,TGTGCCAGCTCACCCCAGTGGGCGTCCACCGGGGAGCTGTTTTTT,CASSPQWASTGELFF
.,.,TRBV11-2,TRBJ1-1,TGTGCCAGCACCCCGGAGGGACGACTGAACACTGAAGCTTTCTTT,CASTPEGRLNTEAFF
TRBD2,.,TRBV7-2,TRBJ2-1,TGTGCCAGCAGCTTAGGGTTAGCGGGGGTCAATGAGCAGTTCTTC,CASSLGLAGVNEQFF
.,.,TRBV20-1,TRBJ1-4,TGCAGTGCTAGTGTAGGGACTAATGAAAAACTGTTTTTT,CSASVGTNEKLFF
.,.,TRBV21-1,TRBJ2-7,TGTGCCAGCAGCAAACTGGTAAGGTATCGTTCCAGGGCGATCGACGAGCAGTACTTC,CASSKLVRYRSRAIDEQYF
TRBD1,.,TRBV2,TRBJ1-1,TGTGCCAGCAGATTATACCTAGGGACAGCCTCCATAGGGAACACTGAAGCTTTCTTT,CASRLYLGTASIGNTEAFF
.,once,TRBV12-3/TRBV12-4,TRBJ1-2,TGTGCCAGCAGTTTAGGTAACTATGGCTACACCTTC,CASSLGNYGYTF